This T cell receptor (beta chain) derives from a study of T cell changes during pregnancy in multiple sclerosis. Libraries were prepared by immunoSEQ multiplex PCR; TCRdb keeps only in-frame clonotypes and omits some of them. Among over 35,000 clones listed, around 90% were seen once. The junction had 14 bases not matched to a gene; V was cut back by 4 bases and J by 5 bases. The CDR3 runs to 17 residues. CDR1 LNHDA and CDR2 SQIVND come from the germline V gene (reference sequence). The TCR comes from a female donor with multiple sclerosis, enrolled in a pregnancy study. The sequenced sample was CD8+ T cells from peripheral blood mononuclear cells, obtained before pregnancy. This chain links TRBV19 with TRBJ2-5; 9 bases match TRBD1. Here the CDR3 DNA reads TGTGCCAGTAGTAGTTATCGGACAGGGGCAGCCTGGGAGACCCAGTACTTC. It yields the protein CASSSYRTGAAWETQYF.